The rows below give T cell receptor beta chains drawn from one sample of a study of CD8+CD57+ T cells in acquired aplastic anemia. Each CDR3 protein gets one entry after TCRdb re-called the reads with MiXCR. The sample consists of around 150,000 distinct CDR3 sequences, about 64% of them appearing once. The sequencing sample was made of sorted CD4+, CD8+, or CD8+CD57+ T cells (not recorded which) from PBMCs. These receptor sequences come from a human donor with aplastic anemia. Both conserved end residues are part of each CDR3. A D gene is named only where the DNA matches it firmly. The size of a clone is reported for some rows only, either as once, few or many, or as a class for expanded clones.

d_gene: TRBD1; abundance: NA; v_gene: TRBV5-6; j_gene: TRBJ2-7; CDR3nt: TGTGCCAGCAGTCTCACCGGGACAGTCTCCTACGAGCAGTACTTC; CDR3aa: CASSLTGTVSYEQYF
d_gene: NA; abundance: NA; v_gene: TRBV6-5; j_gene: TRBJ1-1; CDR3nt: TGTGCCAGCAGTTACGGGGGGGACACTGAAGCTTTCTTT; CDR3aa: CASSYGGDTEAFF
d_gene: NA; abundance: NA; v_gene: TRBV5-1; j_gene: TRBJ2-5; CDR3nt: TGCGCCAGCAGCTTAACTCTGGGTCCACAGTACTTC; CDR3aa: CASSLTLGPQYF
d_gene: NA; abundance: NA; v_gene: TRBV7-2; j_gene: TRBJ2-7; CDR3nt: TGTGCCAGCAGCTTAGAGGCCAGCTTGTCCTACGAGCAGTACTTC; CDR3aa: CASSLEASLSYEQYF
d_gene: NA; abundance: many; v_gene: TRBV20-1; j_gene: TRBJ2-7; CDR3nt: TGCAGTGCTAGCGGAGCCGGGGCCTACGAGCAGTACTTC; CDR3aa: CSASGAGAYEQYF
d_gene: NA; abundance: NA; v_gene: TRBV20-1; j_gene: TRBJ1-2; CDR3nt: TGCAGTGCTAGACCGGACTATGGCTACACCTTC; CDR3aa: CSARPDYGYTF
d_gene: TRBD1; abundance: NA; v_gene: TRBV9; j_gene: TRBJ2-7; CDR3nt: TGTGCCAGCAGCGTAGCGCCCCCCGGACAGGGTTCCGAGCAGTACTTC; CDR3aa: CASSVAPPGQGSEQYF
d_gene: NA; abundance: NA; v_gene: TRBV5-1; j_gene: TRBJ1-4; CDR3nt: TGCGCCAGCAGCTTGGGAACCCGGGATGAAAAACTGTTTTTT; CDR3aa: CASSLGTRDEKLFF
d_gene: TRBD1; abundance: NA; v_gene: TRBV9; j_gene: TRBJ1-1; CDR3nt: TGTGCCAGCAGCGAAAGGACAGGGGGCGTAGGTGAAGCTTTCTTT; CDR3aa: CASSERTGGVGEAFF
d_gene: NA; abundance: few; v_gene: TRBV20-1; j_gene: TRBJ2-1; CDR3nt: TGCAGTGCTTTCGGACTGTCAACCTACAATGAGCAGTTCTTC; CDR3aa: CSAFGLSTYNEQFF
d_gene: TRBD2; abundance: NA; v_gene: TRBV11-2; j_gene: TRBJ2-1; CDR3nt: TGTGCCAGCAGCTTAGGTGGTGGACTAGCCTACAATAAGCAGTTCTTC; CDR3aa: CASSLGGGLAYNKQFF
d_gene: NA; abundance: NA; v_gene: TRBV19; j_gene: TRBJ1-6; CDR3nt: TGTGCCAGTAGTCCCCAGGGTTATTATAATTCACCCCTCCACTTT; CDR3aa: CASSPQGYYNSPLHF
d_gene: NA; abundance: NA; v_gene: TRBV7-3; j_gene: TRBJ2-3; CDR3nt: TGTGCCAGCAGCTTAACGCGGGCAGATACGCAGTATTTT; CDR3aa: CASSLTRADTQYF
d_gene: TRBD2; abundance: NA; v_gene: TRBV7-2; j_gene: TRBJ2-7; CDR3nt: TGTGCCAGCAACCAGGGACTAGCGACCTCCTACGAGCAGTACTTC; CDR3aa: CASNQGLATSYEQYF
d_gene: NA; abundance: NA; v_gene: TRBV7-8; j_gene: TRBJ1-1; CDR3nt: TGTGCCAGCCACGCCATGATGAACACTGAAGCTTTCTTT; CDR3aa: CASHAMMNTEAFF
d_gene: NA; abundance: NA; v_gene: TRBV20-1; j_gene: TRBJ2-3; CDR3nt: TGCAGTGCTAGCACCAGTCAGGGCAACACAGATACGCGGTATTTT; CDR3aa: CSASTSQGNTDTRYF
d_gene: NA; abundance: NA; v_gene: TRBV14; j_gene: TRBJ2-3; CDR3nt: TGTGCCAGCAGTCTTCCGGGAGATACGCAGTATTTT; CDR3aa: CASSLPGDTQYF
d_gene: NA; abundance: NA; v_gene: TRBV10-2; j_gene: TRBJ2-6; CDR3nt: TGCGCCAGCAGTCCCAGGGGGGGGTCGCTTGACTCTGGGGCCAACGTCCTGACTTTC; CDR3aa: CASSPRGGSLDSGANVLTF
d_gene: NA; abundance: NA; v_gene: TRBV7-2; j_gene: TRBJ2-5; CDR3nt: TGTGCCAGCAGTGTGTACAGGTTGGAGACCCAGTACTTC; CDR3aa: CASSVYRLETQYF
d_gene: TRBD1; abundance: NA; v_gene: TRBV24-1; j_gene: TRBJ2-5; CDR3nt: TGTGCCACCAGCAGAGATCTGGCAGGGGGCTATGAGACCCAGTACTTC; CDR3aa: CATSRDLAGGYETQYF
d_gene: TRBD2; abundance: NA; v_gene: TRBV7-9; j_gene: TRBJ2-1; CDR3nt: TGTGCCAGCAGCTTAGTCCAGACGGGGGGGAATGAGCAGTTCTTC; CDR3aa: CASSLVQTGGNEQFF
d_gene: NA; abundance: few; v_gene: TRBV2; j_gene: TRBJ2-3; CDR3nt: TGTGCCAGCAGTTGGGGCACAGATACGCAGTATTTT; CDR3aa: CASSWGTDTQYF
d_gene: NA; abundance: NA; v_gene: TRBV6-4; j_gene: TRBJ1-1; CDR3nt: TGTGCCAGCAGCCCGGGAACCACTGAAGCTTTCTTT; CDR3aa: CASSPGTTEAFF
d_gene: NA; abundance: NA; v_gene: TRBV7-2; j_gene: TRBJ1-4; CDR3nt: TGTGCCAGCAGCTCAATGGACGGGTTGGGAAAACTGTTTTTT; CDR3aa: CASSSMDGLGKLFF
d_gene: NA; abundance: NA; v_gene: TRBV7-8; j_gene: TRBJ2-7; CDR3nt: TGTGCCAGCAGCTTAGGGACAGCCAAGTACGAGCAGTACTTC; CDR3aa: CASSLGTAKYEQYF
d_gene: NA; abundance: NA; v_gene: TRBV19; j_gene: TRBJ1-6; CDR3nt: TGTGCCAGTAGTATCGCAGGGGTGGATTCACCCCTCCACTTT; CDR3aa: CASSIAGVDSPLHF
d_gene: NA; abundance: NA; v_gene: TRBV24-1; j_gene: TRBJ2-3; CDR3nt: TGTGCCACCAGTGAAAGGGGGGGGGATACGCAGTATTTT; CDR3aa: CATSERGGDTQYF
d_gene: TRBD1; abundance: NA; v_gene: TRBV7-6; j_gene: TRBJ2-7; CDR3nt: TGTGCCAGCAGCTCAGGGGGCGGATCCTACGAGCAGTACTTC; CDR3aa: CASSSGGGSYEQYF
d_gene: NA; abundance: NA; v_gene: TRBV19; j_gene: TRBJ2-1; CDR3nt: TGTGCCAGTAGTATGTCGATCCCCTCCTACAATGAGCAGTTCTTC; CDR3aa: CASSMSIPSYNEQFF
d_gene: NA; abundance: NA; v_gene: TRBV7-6; j_gene: TRBJ2-3; CDR3nt: TGTGCCAGCAGCTTCCTCCCGCGAGCGGATACGCAGTATTTT; CDR3aa: CASSFLPRADTQYF
d_gene: TRBD2; abundance: NA; v_gene: TRBV7-9; j_gene: TRBJ2-5; CDR3nt: TGTGCCAGCAGTAGAACGGGGGGGCCGGTAGAGACCCAGTACTTC; CDR3aa: CASSRTGGPVETQYF
d_gene: NA; abundance: NA; v_gene: TRBV5-1; j_gene: TRBJ2-3; CDR3nt: TGCGCCAGCTCCGGGGGTGGACAGGTCACAGATACGCAGTATTTT; CDR3aa: CASSGGGQVTDTQYF
d_gene: NA; abundance: NA; v_gene: TRBV12-5; j_gene: TRBJ1-1; CDR3nt: TGTGCTAGTGGCCCAGGAGGTGAAGCTTTCTTT; CDR3aa: CASGPGGEAFF
d_gene: NA; abundance: NA; v_gene: TRBV19; j_gene: TRBJ2-7; CDR3nt: TGTGCCAGTAGTGTGGCAGTTTCCTACGAGCAGTACTTC; CDR3aa: CASSVAVSYEQYF
d_gene: NA; abundance: NA; v_gene: TRBV24-1; j_gene: TRBJ2-2; CDR3nt: TGTGCCACCAGTGGGCGGACCGGGGAGCTGTTTTTT; CDR3aa: CATSGRTGELFF
d_gene: TRBD2; abundance: NA; v_gene: TRBV7-7; j_gene: TRBJ2-7; CDR3nt: TGTGCTAGCAGCTTAGGGGCTAGCGGGATCTACGAGCAGTACTTC; CDR3aa: CASSLGASGIYEQYF
d_gene: TRBD1; abundance: few; v_gene: TRBV20-1; j_gene: TRBJ2-1; CDR3nt: TGCAGTGCTGGGACAGGGGACTACAATGAGCAGTTCTTC; CDR3aa: CSAGTGDYNEQFF
d_gene: NA; abundance: few; v_gene: TRBV20-1; j_gene: TRBJ2-6; CDR3nt: TGCAGTGCTACCCTAACCAGGGCTGCCTCTGGGGCCAACGTCCTGACTTTC; CDR3aa: CSATLTRAASGANVLTF
d_gene: NA; abundance: NA; v_gene: TRBV11-2; j_gene: TRBJ2-1; CDR3nt: TGTGCCAGCAGCACCATAAATGAGCAGTTCTTC; CDR3aa: CASSTINEQFF
d_gene: NA; abundance: once; v_gene: TRBV19; j_gene: TRBJ1-5; CDR3nt: TGTGCCAGCACGACCCCCTATAGCAATCAGCCCCAGCATTTT; CDR3aa: CASTTPYSNQPQHF
d_gene: NA; abundance: NA; v_gene: TRBV19; j_gene: TRBJ2-3; CDR3nt: TGTGCCAGTAGTACCGTCGCAGGGGGCACAGATACGCAGTATTTT; CDR3aa: CASSTVAGGTDTQYF
d_gene: TRBD1; abundance: NA; v_gene: TRBV12-3/TRBV12-4; j_gene: TRBJ2-1; CDR3nt: TGTGCCAGCATAAGACAGGGGGCCTACAATGAGCAGTTCTTC; CDR3aa: CASIRQGAYNEQFF
d_gene: TRBD1; abundance: NA; v_gene: TRBV19; j_gene: TRBJ2-3; CDR3nt: TGTGCCAGTAGTATACCCAGGGACAGGGAAGATACGCAGTATTTT; CDR3aa: CASSIPRDREDTQYF
d_gene: TRBD1; abundance: NA; v_gene: TRBV2; j_gene: TRBJ2-7; CDR3nt: TGTGCCAGCGGTCTTGGACAGGATTACGAGCAGTACTTC; CDR3aa: CASGLGQDYEQYF
d_gene: NA; abundance: many; v_gene: TRBV20-1; j_gene: TRBJ2-7; CDR3nt: TGCAGTGCTAGAGCCCGGGCGGACTACGAGCAGTACTTC; CDR3aa: CSARARADYEQYF